This entry concerns a single T cell receptor beta chain. No antigen is known for it. The entry originates in a study of follicular helper T cells after annual influenza vaccination. Notes on the study in general: Successive annual vaccinations recalled a recurrent oligoclonal ICOS+CD38+ cTfh response with influenza-specific clonotypes. For non-cTfh compartments, undersampling could not be ruled out.

The time point was: 2013-2014 season, 7 days after vaccination. Only in-frame clones appear in the TCRdb table, and some are missing; sequencing was by immunoSEQ multiplex PCR. This sample has around 9,000 clones; more than 65% occur once, and the top ten carry around 0.57%. Germline values: CDR1 SGHRS, CDR2 YFSETQ. V lost 4 bases and J lost 5, with 11 bases in between. The CDR3 spans 13 residues. This sequence joins TRBV5-1 and TRBJ2-3; the D call may be TRBD1 or TRBD2 (5 bases each). The source was CXCR5- memory CD4+ T cells sorted from blood, collected 7 days after influenza vaccination. The clonotype originates from an adult who received the influenza vaccine. CDR3 sequence reads: CASSMGRLDTQYF. CDR3 bases: TGCGCCAGCAGCATGGGACGGTTAGATACGCAGTATTTT.